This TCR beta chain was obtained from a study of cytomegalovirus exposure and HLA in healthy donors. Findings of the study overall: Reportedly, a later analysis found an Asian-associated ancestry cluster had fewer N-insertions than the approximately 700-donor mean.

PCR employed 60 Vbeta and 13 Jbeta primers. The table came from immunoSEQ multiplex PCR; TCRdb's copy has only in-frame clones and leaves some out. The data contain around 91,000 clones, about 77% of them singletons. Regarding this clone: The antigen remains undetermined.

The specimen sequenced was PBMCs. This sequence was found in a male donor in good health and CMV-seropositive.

The CDR3 region is CASSLGGSGLAVETQYF. The CDR3 DNA is TGTGCCAGCAGCTTAGGAGGGTCGGGGCTAGCGGTCGAGACCCAGTACTTC. V gene TRBV7-9 combines with J gene TRBJ2-5, with 7 positions matching TRBD2. The CDR3 is 17 amino acids. V dropped 1 base and J dropped 5; count of bases not matched to a gene: 13. Per germline, CDR1 SEHNR and CDR2 FQNEAQ (reference sequence).